These 31 T cell receptor beta chains were all obtained from the same sample, sequenced in a study of blood T cells in healthy people across ages. Together with a sample-barcoded 5' primer, a J-beta primer mix was included in a second PCR lasting about 7 to 12 cycles. In TCRdb, the 5' RACE reads were re-called with MiXCR into one record per CDR3 protein. The repertoire holds 1,500,000 or so distinct CDR3 sequences, with under 55% as singletons. The sequenced sample was blood. The receptors derive from a young woman in good health.

This chain connects TRBV30 to TRBJ1-5; D is ambiguous. Germline-derived CDR1 and CDR2 are GTSNPN and SVGIG (reference sequence). The CDR3 spans 14 residues. The V gene lost 0 bases and the J gene lost 6 bases, with 12 bases spanning the gap. In nucleotides, the CDR3 is TGTGCCTGGAGTGTAGATCTCTCTGGTCAGCCCCAGCATTTT. Translated, it gives CAWSVDLSGQPQHF.

The gene calls are TRBV20-1 and TRBJ2-1; 11 bases are a match to TRBD2. Germline loops: CDR1 DFQATT, CDR2 SNEGSKA (reference sequence). The CDR3 covers 15 residues. V lost 4 bases, J lost 10 bases, and 12 bases stayed unmatched. CDR3 nucleotide sequence: TGCAGTGCTACAAACCGGGTTAGCGGGAGGGTCGAGCAGTTCTTC. It specifies CSATNRVSGRVEQFF.

This clonotype was counted between two and nine times. The V and J genes are TRBV20-1 and TRBJ2-5; D might be TRBD2 (6 bases). Germline CDR1 reads DFQATT; CDR2 reads SNEGSKA (reference sequence). CDR3 length: 12 residues. The V and J ends lost 5 bases and 4 bases respectively, with 11 bases between them. CDR3 protein: CSAAAGGETQYF. CDR3 in DNA: TGCAGTGCTGCAGCGGGTGGAGAGACCCAGTACTTC.

This clonotype was observed a handful of times. This rearrangement joins TRBV11-2 to TRBJ2-7; D is possibly TRBD1 (5 bases). The CDR3 sequence is 14 residues long. The ends were cut back, 4 bases at V and 1 base at J, with 11 bases in the middle. Looked up from germline, CDR1 is SGHAT and CDR2 is FQNNGV. As DNA, the CDR3 is TGTGCCAGCAGCTACACAGGTTTTTCCTACGAGCAGTACTTC. Its protein is CASSYTGFSYEQYF.

This chain uses TRBV2 with TRBJ1-2; no firm D call. Trimming took off 2 bases at V and 7 bases at J, with 14 bases between the two ends. Per germline, CDR1 SNHLY and CDR2 FYNNEI. CDR3 length: 14 amino acids. CDR3: CASSELVSGGGYTF. CDR3 nucleotides: TGTGCCAGCAGTGAACTGGTTTCAGGTGGTGGCTACACCTTC. The complete variable domain, with remaining parts taken from reference TRBV2 and TRBJ1-2, reads EPEVTQTPSHQVTQMGQEVILRCVPISNHLYFYWYRQILGQKVEFLVSFYNNEISEKSEIFDDQFSVERPDGSNFTLKIRSTKLEDSAMYFCASSELVSGGGYTFGSGTRLTVV.

This chain connects TRBV27 to TRBJ2-5; 9 bases map to TRBD1. Germline values: CDR1 MNHEY, CDR2 SMNVEV (reference sequence). CDR3 length: 17 residues. V lost 4 bases and J lost 5; bases outside the gene matches: 14. The CDR3 region is CASSSQVPGQGGETQYF. The DNA for the CDR3 is TGTGCCAGCAGTTCACAAGTCCCGGGACAGGGTGGGGAGACCCAGTACTTC.

This clonotype was detected only once. Sequence at one end of the junction differs from germline and may be a read error. The chain has TRBV11-2 and TRBJ2-1, with D unresolved. This CDR3 is built from 13 residues. CDR1 is SGHAT, CDR2 FQNNGV, per germline. The chain's CDR3 is CVSSLVGQNEQFF. As DNA, the CDR3 is TGTGTCAGCAGCTTAGTGGGCCAGAATGAGCAGTTCTTC.

On this clonotype: This sequence may be a read error, since a much larger clone differs from it by one base. The rearrangement joins TRBV29-1 to TRBJ2-1, with a tentative D call TRBD2 (5 bases). The germline V gene encodes CDR1 SQVTM and CDR2 ANQGSEA. The CDR3 runs 15 residues. The germline V and J ends were trimmed by 1 base and 1 base, with 11 bases remaining between them. The CDR3 region is CSVEGVSVSYNEQFF. The CDR3 DNA reads TGCAGCGTTGAAGGGGTTAGCGTGTCCTACAATGAGCAGTTCTTC.

The chain combines TRBV9 with TRBJ1-5; D uncertain. The CDR3 length is 14 residues. V dropped 0 bases and J dropped 4 bases, with 8 bases sitting between them. Germline assignment: CDR1 SGDLS and CDR2 YYNGEE. CDR3 loop: CASSVDQRNQPQHF. DNA of the CDR3: TGTGCCAGCAGCGTAGACCAGCGGAATCAGCCCCAGCATTTT.

The V call is TRBV4-3, the J call TRBJ2-2, with D perhaps TRBD1 or TRBD2 (5 bases each). Deletions cut 3 bases from V and 7 bases from J, with 12 bases between. Germline V gene lookup returns CDR1 LGHNA and CDR2 YSLEER. CDR3 size: 14 residues. The CDR3 protein is CASSHREWNGELFF. DNA of the CDR3: TGCGCCAGCAGCCACAGGGAGTGGAACGGGGAGCTGTTTTTT.

J is TRBJ1-2 and V is TRBV20-1, with D maybe TRBD1 (5 bases). Germline V gives CDR1 DFQATT, CDR2 SNEGSKA (reference sequence). With 5 bases removed from V and 4 bases from J, the gap between germline ends came to 17 bases. This CDR3 is 14 amino acids long. The CDR3 spells CSAADYGTVYGYTF. As DNA, the CDR3 is TGCAGTGCTGCTGATTACGGGACGGTCTATGGCTACACCTTC.

This sequence joins TRBV5-6 and TRBJ1-1; D is uncertain. Deletions cut 1 base from V and 4 bases from J, with 8 bases between. Germline V lookup: CDR1 SGHDT, CDR2 YYEEEE. This CDR3 region has 13 residues. The CDR3 loop is CASSLQLLTEAFF. In DNA, the CDR3 is TGTGCCAGCAGCTTGCAGTTACTCACTGAAGCTTTCTTT.

In DNA form, the CDR3 reads TGTGCCAGCAGCCCCCCGTGGACTAGCGGGAGGGGGTTCGCCAATGAGCAGTTCTTC. Translated, it gives CASSPPWTSGRGFANEQFF. This chain links TRBV3-1 with TRBJ2-1; 15 bases fit TRBD2. This CDR3 is built from 19 residues. Germline V gene lookup returns CDR1 LGHDT and CDR2 YNNKEL (reference sequence). The V gene end was trimmed by 4 bases and the J gene end by 6 bases; junction bases not matched to a gene: 13.

This chain joins TRBV28 and TRBJ1-1; D gene ambiguous. V was cut by 4 bases and J by 10 bases, with 13 bases left in between. CDR1 and CDR2 (germline): MDHEN, SYDVKM. This CDR3 region has 12 residues. CDR3 loop: CASSSTGKGAFF. CDR3 coding DNA: TGTGCCAGCAGTTCCACGGGCAAGGGAGCTTTCTTT.

The genes are TRBV9 and TRBJ2-5; 7 bases are a match to TRBD2. The DNA end lines up better with TRBJ2-7; the J call may be wrong. The CDR3 covers 16 residues. Germline values: CDR1 SGDLS, CDR2 YYNGEE. This chain's CDR3 is CASSLRRTSAHHEQYF. In DNA, the CDR3 is TGTGCCAGCAGCCTCAGGCGGACTAGTGCCCACCACGAGCAGTACTTC.

The chain employs TRBV3-1 and TRBJ1-2; no clear D. The germline V and J ends were trimmed by 1 base and 8 bases, with 11 bases remaining between them. The V gene's germline CDR1 is LGHDT and CDR2 YNNKEL (reference sequence). The length of the CDR3 is 13 residues. CDR3 sequence: CASSQGQRWGYTF. CDR3 coding DNA: TGTGCCAGCAGCCAAGGCCAGAGGTGGGGCTACACCTTC.

With regard to this clonotype: The junction shows a germline mismatch at one end, possibly a read error. The rearrangement uses TRBV7-9 and TRBJ2-5; 9 bases agree with TRBD2. Germline V gives CDR1 SEHNR, CDR2 FQNEAQ (reference sequence). This CDR3 comprises 14 residues. The CDR3 sequence is CASSVAGDLGEQYF. The CDR3 DNA follows: TGTGCCAGCAGCGTAGCGGGGGATCTTGGGGAGCAGTACTTC.

The V call is TRBV7-2, the J call TRBJ2-2; D perhaps matches TRBD2 (6 bases). With 0 bases removed from V and 4 bases from J, the gap between germline ends came to 21 bases. The CDR3 covers 19 residues. Per the germline V gene, CDR1 is SGHTA and CDR2 is FQGNSA. CDR3 region: CASSLARGNGWTRTGELFF. The CDR3 nucleotides are TGTGCCAGCAGCTTAGCGCGCGGGAACGGTTGGACCCGCACCGGGGAGCTGTTTTTT.

This sequence joins TRBV29-1 and TRBJ1-1, with D possibly TRBD1 on 6 matching bases. The CDR3 has 13 amino acids. Trimming cost V 4 bases and J 4 bases, with 13 bases left between them. CDR1 is SQVTM, CDR2 ANQGSEA, per germline. CDR3 coding DNA: TGCAGCGTTGTTAAGGGGGGAACCACTGAAGCTTTCTTT. This gives the protein CSVVKGGTTEAFF.

CDR3 amino acids: CASSYKRDRYSNTEAFF. CDR3 nucleotides: TGTGCCAGCAGTTACAAAAGGGACCGATACTCGAACACTGAAGCTTTCTTT. V is TRBV6-2 or TRBV6-3 and J is TRBJ1-1, with a weak D call TRBD1 (5 bases). Germline CDR1 is MNHEY and CDR2 is SVGEGT. Trimming cost V 2 bases and J 1 base, with 17 bases left between them. The CDR3 sequence is 17 residues long.

V and J are TRBV6-5 and TRBJ2-1, with 13 bases fitting TRBD2. This CDR3 spans 15 amino acids. Trimming at V came to 7 bases and at J to 6 bases, leaving 6 bases not matched to a gene. Germline V gene lookup returns CDR1 MNHEY and CDR2 SVGAGI. The CDR3 sequence is CASTTGLAGVNEQFF. Written as DNA, the CDR3 is TGTGCCAGCACCACCGGACTAGCGGGAGTCAATGAGCAGTTCTTC.

This sequence joins TRBV20-1 and TRBJ2-1, with 8 nucleotides matching TRBD2. J was trimmed by 1 base and V by 5 bases; bases with no gene match: 7. This CDR3 is 15 amino acids long. The germline CDR1 and CDR2 sequences are DFQATT and SNEGSKA (reference sequence). CDR3 DNA sequence: TGCAGTGCTGCTACCCGGGAGGGGTCCTACAATGAGCAGTTCTTC. Its translation is CSAATREGSYNEQFF.

The chain joins TRBV12-3 or TRBV12-4 to TRBJ2-1; TRBD2 agrees at 9 bases. Germline trimming cut 3 bases from V and 12 bases from J; bases unmatched to any gene: 3. The CDR3 has 12 amino acids. The chain's CDR3 is CASSFSGSMQFF. CDR3 in DNA: TGTGCCAGCAGTTTTAGCGGGAGTATGCAGTTCTTC.

A few counts support this clonotype. The rearrangement joins TRBV28 to TRBJ2-6; D unresolved. Trimming cost V 6 bases and J 0 bases, with 9 bases left between them. This CDR3 region has 15 residues. Per germline, CDR1 MDHEN and CDR2 SYDVKM. The CDR3 here is CASSPHISGANVLTF. The DNA for the CDR3 is TGTGCCAGCAGCCCCCATATCTCTGGGGCCAACGTCCTGACTTTC.

This chain uses TRBV10-3 with TRBJ2-7; D possibly corresponds to TRBD2 (5 bases). Germline V gives CDR1 ENHRY, CDR2 SYGVKD. V was cut by 6 bases and J by 4 bases, with 13 bases left in between. The CDR3 spans 13 residues. CDR3 region: CAIRPVEGYEQYF. The CDR3 coding sequence is TGTGCCATCAGACCTGTTGAGGGTTACGAGCAGTACTTC.

The chain carries TRBV11-2 and TRBJ2-7; D unclear. The V end lost 7 bases, the J end lost 7 bases, and 14 bases lay between the germline ends. Germline assignment: CDR1 SGHAT and CDR2 FQNNGV. The CDR3 contains 12 residues. CDR3 loop: CASKTNLEEQYF. The CDR3 coding sequence is TGTGCCAGCAAAACCAATCTGGAAGAGCAGTACTTC.

This clonotype has more than one count but fewer than ten. CDR3 region: CAISPSNAGQETQYF. The CDR3 DNA follows: TGTGCCATCAGCCCCTCGAATGCAGGGCAAGAGACCCAGTACTTC. The chain employs TRBV10-3 and TRBJ2-5, with D perhaps TRBD1 (5 bases). This CDR3 has 15 residues. Trimming removed 6 bases at V and 2 bases at J, with 16 bases between. CDR1 and CDR2 from the germline V gene are ENHRY and SYGVKD.

This clonotype appeared a few times. The chain carries TRBV6-1 and TRBJ2-1; D is undetermined. Trimming pared 8 bases from V and 2 bases from J, leaving 10 bases between. The CDR3 is 13 amino acids. Germline CDR1 and CDR2: MNHNS and SASEGT. The CDR3 sequence is CASEQLTYNEQFF. Written as DNA, the CDR3 is TGTGCCAGCGAACAGCTCACCTACAATGAGCAGTTCTTC.

The genes are TRBV12-3 or TRBV12-4 and TRBJ2-3, with TRBD1 matching over 9 bases. The CDR3 loop spans 14 amino acids. After removal of 4 bases from V and 5 bases from J, the junction contained 4 bases not matched to a gene. This chain's CDR3 is CASSSSDRGDTQYF. CDR3 sequence (DNA): TGTGCCAGCAGTTCCTCGGACAGGGGAGATACGCAGTATTTT.

This clonotype was seen only a few times. This chain connects TRBV24-1 to TRBJ2-3; perhaps TRBD1 as D (6 bases). This CDR3 has 15 residues. V gave up 4 bases and J gave up 2 bases, with 12 bases separating them. The V gene's germline CDR1 is KGHDR and CDR2 SFDVKD. The CDR3 sequence is CATSDRTANTDTQYF. CDR3 coding DNA: TGTGCCACCAGTGACAGGACAGCTAACACAGATACGCAGTATTTT.

The rearrangement uses TRBV4-1 and TRBJ2-2; D gene unclear. Trimming left V 1 base short and J 4 bases short, with 10 bases between. CDR3 length: 15 residues. Germline V lookup: CDR1 MGHRA, CDR2 YSYEKL. The CDR3 spells CASSQAMTATGELFF. CDR3 DNA: TGCGCCAGCAGCCAAGCGATGACGGCCACCGGGGAGCTGTTTTTT.